Listed below are T cell receptor beta chains from one sample, sequenced in a study of STAT5B mutations in CD4+ large granular lymphocyte leukemia. Data came from immunoSEQ multiplex PCR; TCRdb stores just in-frame clones and leaves some out. The sample includes some 40,000 clones, roughly 85% of them seen just once. Sequenced material: CD4+ T cells from blood buffy coats. The origin of the receptors is a human donor in good health. The CDR3 runs from the conserved cysteine through the conserved F or W. D genes are given only for firm matches. Rows give clone size only sometimes, using once, few, many, or a class for an expanded clone.

d_call	v_call	clone_size	j_call	cdr3_nt	cdr3_aa
NA	TRBV11-1	NA	TRBJ2-3	TGTGCCAGCCGAGGCGGCGGGAACTCAGATACGCAGTATTTT	CASRGGGNSDTQYF
NA	TRBV18	once	TRBJ1-2	TGTGCCAGCTCACCACCCCCGCGCGCAGGCTACACCTTC	CASSPPPRAGYTF
NA	TRBV19	NA	TRBJ2-5	TGTGCCAGTAGTAGTCAAGAGACCCAGTACTTC	CASSSQETQYF
TRBD1	TRBV5-1	NA	TRBJ1-4	TGCGCCAGCAGCCTTGGACAGGAAATAGGGGTAAAACTGTTTTTT	CASSLGQEIGVKLFF
NA	TRBV7-9	NA	TRBJ2-7	TGTGCCAGCAGCACCCCCGGGACAAGGCAGTACTTC	CASSTPGTRQYF
NA	TRBV4-2	NA	TRBJ1-1	TGTGCCAGCAGCCAGGGGGACGGTGGGAACACTGAAGCTTTCTTT	CASSQGDGGNTEAFF
TRBD1	TRBV28	NA	TRBJ2-7	TGTGCCAGCAGGGTACAGGGGCCCTACGAGCAGTACTTC	CASRVQGPYEQYF
NA	TRBV7-2	NA	TRBJ2-2	TGTGCCAGCAGCTTATTTCAAGGTTCCGGGGAGCTGTTTTTT	CASSLFQGSGELFF
NA	TRBV6-1	NA	TRBJ2-1	TGTGCGGCCCGGGGCCCTGAGCAGTTCTTC	CAARGPEQFF
TRBD1	TRBV6-4	NA	TRBJ1-1	TGTGCCAGCAGGCCCATCACCGGGACAGCTGTACGAAACACTGAAGCTTTCTTT	CASRPITGTAVRNTEAFF
NA	TRBV4-1	NA	TRBJ2-6	TGCGCCAGCAGCCAAGGGGAATCTGGGGCCAACGTCCTGACTTTC	CASSQGESGANVLTF
NA	TRBV7-9	NA	TRBJ2-5	TGTGCCAGCAGCTTGAATCGGGAAGAGACCCAGTACTTC	CASSLNREETQYF
NA	TRBV19	NA	TRBJ2-1	TGTGCCAGTACCTTGGGGGCGGGGCCTTCCTACAATGAGCAGTTCTTC	CASTLGAGPSYNEQFF
NA	TRBV5-1	NA	TRBJ1-1	TGCGCCAGCAGACAAGGACAGAACACTGAAGCTTTCTTT	CASRQGQNTEAFF
NA	TRBV28	NA	TRBJ1-4	TGTGCCAGCATCAAAGGGGGGGTCACTAATGAAAAACTGTTTTTT	CASIKGGVTNEKLFF
TRBD1	TRBV19	NA	TRBJ1-2	TGTGCCAGTAGTAAACCGGGACAGGTTATCTATGGCTACACCTTC	CASSKPGQVIYGYTF
NA	TRBV11-3	NA	TRBJ2-5	TGTGCCAGCAGCTTAGATGGGGGACACGAAGAGACCCAGTACTTC	CASSLDGGHEETQYF
NA	TRBV7-9	NA	TRBJ2-7	TGTGCCAGCAGCTTTGGGAGCTCCTACGAGCAGTACTTC	CASSFGSSYEQYF
TRBD1	TRBV13	NA	TRBJ1-1	TGTGCCAGCAGCATCCGGGACAGGGTAAACACTGAAGCTTTCTTT	CASSIRDRVNTEAFF
TRBD1	TRBV15	NA	TRBJ2-7	TGTGCCACCAGCAGAGGGGGACAGGGAGCCTACGAGCAGTACTTC	CATSRGGQGAYEQYF
NA	TRBV2	few	TRBJ1-6	TGTGCCAGCAACCCCAGGGGACCTTCACCCCTCCACTTT	CASNPRGPSPLHF
TRBD1	TRBV6-1	NA	TRBJ2-2	TGTGCCGGGGAGACAGGGGGCAACACCGGGGAGCTGTTTTTT	CAGETGGNTGELFF
TRBD1	TRBV18	NA	TRBJ1-3	TGTGCCAGCTCACCATTTAGACAGGGCCTTGGAAACACCATATATTTT	CASSPFRQGLGNTIYF
NA	TRBV30	NA	TRBJ1-5	TGTGCCTGGAGTGCCGGCGGACCGGGGGAGCCCCAGCATTTT	CAWSAGGPGEPQHF
TRBD1	TRBV5-1	NA	TRBJ1-1	TGCGCCAGCGGACAGGGAGGACGGACTGAAGCTTTCTTT	CASGQGGRTEAFF
NA	TRBV5-4	NA	TRBJ1-1	TGTGCCAGCAGCTTCCAGGCTCTACGCGGCACTGAAGCTTTCTTT	CASSFQALRGTEAFF
NA	TRBV28	NA	TRBJ1-2	TGTGCCAGCACCCCCGGTAAGGGGGGCGGCTACACCTTC	CASTPGKGGGYTF
NA	TRBV19	NA	TRBJ1-5	TGTGCCAGTACCGACGACCCTGGCAATCAGCCCCAGCATTTT	CASTDDPGNQPQHF
NA	TRBV5-4	NA	TRBJ1-1	TGTGCCAGCAGTTTGACGGGGAACACTGAAGCTTTCTTT	CASSLTGNTEAFF
NA	TRBV15	NA	TRBJ1-5	TGTGCCACCAGCAGAGACAGGGCAAATCAGCCCCAGCATTTT	CATSRDRANQPQHF
TRBD2	TRBV6-6	NA	TRBJ2-5	TGTGCCAGCCAACTGGGGATTTTAGCGGGAGGAGAGACCCAGTACTTC	CASQLGILAGGETQYF